This entry is about one T cell receptor beta chain. This sample was included in a study of blood T cell repertoires in COVID-19. The method was immunoSEQ multiplex PCR; TCRdb's version includes in-frame clones alone and lacks a portion of them. The data hold 130,000 or so clones, with 88% observed a single time. The V gene's germline CDR1 is SGHVS and CDR2 FNYEAQ. V was clipped by 3 bases and J by 5 bases; unmatched bases: 12. This CDR3 comprises 16 residues. The chain links TRBV7-6 to TRBJ2-5, with 7 bases that match TRBD2. Material for sequencing was peripheral blood. The sequence derives from a man between 60 and 75 years old with active or convalescent COVID-19. The CDR3 DNA follows: TGTGCCAGCAGCTTTAGTGGGAGGGCCGAGGTGGAGACCCAGTACTTC. It is translated as CASSFSGRAEVETQYF.